This T cell receptor beta chain originates from a study of identical twins. Findings and limits, study-wide: Surplus twin overlap in beta out-of-frame sequences was less pronounced. Within cord blood, abundant beta clonotypes carried fewer insertions, but memory repertoires showed no such trend.

The CDR3 length is 17 residues. Germline V lookup: CDR1 SQVTM, CDR2 ANQGSEA. V lost 0 bases and J lost 5; bases outside the gene matches: 9. All donors were healthy, and all were Caucasian. Many counts were recorded for this clonotype. Its antigen is still unknown. Template switching added a universal primer binding site, and final cDNA carried unique molecular identifiers. TCRdb reanalysed the 5' RACE reads using MiXCR and keeps one entry per CDR3 protein. The sample includes 550,000 to 800,000 distinct CDR3 sequences, 7% to 7.5% of them seen just once. This sample also belongs to another study, concerning yellow fever vaccine responses in identical twins.

Sequenced input: PBMCs. This chain uses TRBV29-1 with TRBJ2-5; 13 positions agree with TRBD2. This clonotype originated in a young woman in good health. CDR3 bases: TGCAGCGTTGAAGAGGGTGTCGGACTAGCGGGAGTTGAGACCCAGTACTTC. Translated, it gives CSVEEGVGLAGVETQYF.